The 9 T cell receptor beta chains given below trace back to one sample, sequenced in a study of T cell repertoires in cytomegalovirus infection. TCRdb reprocessed the reads with MiXCR, giving one entry per CDR3 protein. The data hold around 770,000 distinct CDR3 sequences, with 25% to 30% observed a single time. Their recognized antigens are unknown. The starting material was cultured CD8+ T cells from PBMCs, obtained from culture after CMV antigen stimulation. Receptors originate from a human donor in good health (CMV status not recorded). Some clones in this sample may be carry-over from other donors' samples.

This chain uses TRBV5-3 with TRBJ1-5; D gene unclear. TRBV5-3 is an open reading frame whose function is uncertain. The CDR3 is 13 residues long. The germline V and J ends were trimmed by 8 bases and 8 bases, with 17 bases remaining between them. CDR3 sequence reads: CASSVDPVEPQHF. CDR3 nucleotides: TGTGCCAGCAGCGTTGACCCTGTGGAGCCCCAGCATTTT.

The chain couples TRBV7-9 to TRBJ2-7; TRBD1 or TRBD2 may be the D gene (6 bases each). Trimming left V 5 bases short and J 5 bases short, with 16 bases between. CDR1 and CDR2 (germline): SEHNR, FQNEAQ (reference sequence). The CDR3 is 14 amino acids. The CDR3 here is CASSQPRGQDEQYF. In DNA form, the CDR3 reads TGTGCCAGCAGCCAGCCCCGGGGGCAGGACGAGCAGTACTTC.

The chain combines TRBV2 with TRBJ1-2; D possibly corresponds to TRBD1 (6 bases). This CDR3 comprises 14 residues. In germline, CDR1 is SNHLY, CDR2 FYNNEI. Between the trimmed V and J ends, which lost 2 bases and 4 bases, there was a span of 11 bases. The DNA for the CDR3 is TGTGCCAGCAGTGAAATGGGACACGCCTATGGCTACACCTTC. Protein product: CASSEMGHAYGYTF.

This clonotype has more than one count but fewer than ten. The chain employs TRBV7-9 and TRBJ1-2, with D possibly TRBD1 on 6 matching bases. With 8 bases removed from V and 5 bases from J, the gap between germline ends came to 15 bases. The CDR3 length is 13 residues. Germline CDR1 is SEHNR and CDR2 is FQNEAQ (reference sequence). This CDR3 is CASQGTYGYGYTF. The CDR3 nucleotides are TGTGCCAGCCAGGGGACGTATGGTTATGGCTACACCTTC. The whole variable domain, filled in from reference TRBV7-9 and TRBJ1-2, reads DTGVSQNPRHKITKRGQNVTFRCDPISEHNRLYWYRQTLGQGPEFLTYFQNEAQLEKSRLLSDRFSAERPKGSFSTLEIQRTEQGDSAMYLCASQGTYGYGYTFGSGTRLTVV.

This clonotype was detected many times. The chain combines TRBV7-2 with TRBJ1-1; D is unresolved. Trimming removed 1 base at V and 3 bases at J, with 6 bases between. Looked up from germline, CDR1 is SGHTA and CDR2 is FQGNSA. The CDR3 length is 13 residues. The CDR3 DNA follows: TGTGCCAGCAGCTTAGGACCCGACACTGAAGCTTTCTTT. This translates into CASSLGPDTEAFF. Based on the CDR3 plus reference TRBV7-2 and TRBJ1-1, the full variable domain is GAGVSQSPSNKVTEKGKDVELRCDPISGHTALYWYRQSLGQGLEFLIYFQGNSAPDKSGLPSDRFSAERTGGSVSTLTIQRTQQEDSAVYLCASSLGPDTEAFFGQGTRLTVV.

The rearrangement joins TRBV5-1 to TRBJ1-1; 7 bases align to TRBD1. The CDR3 is made up of 14 amino acids. J lost 6 bases, V lost 3 bases, and 8 bases had no gene match. The germline CDR1 and CDR2 sequences are SGHRS and YFSETQ. This CDR3 is CASSSQTGVSEAFF. The CDR3 nucleotides read TGCGCCAGCAGCTCCCAAACAGGGGTTTCTGAAGCTTTCTTT.

This clonotype was recorded only once. The J gene is TRBJ2-5, the V gene TRBV20-1, with 11 positions matching TRBD2. V dropped 3 bases and J dropped 2; count of bases not matched to a gene: 5. Germline assignment: CDR1 DFQATT and CDR2 SNEGSKA (reference sequence). The CDR3 totals 15 residues. CDR3 sequence (DNA): TGCAGTGCTAGTAGCGGGGGGGTTGATCAAGAGACCCAGTACTTC. Amino acids: CSASSGGVDQETQYF.

This clonotype came up many times. J is TRBJ1-1 and V is TRBV19; D not certain. Trimming shortened V by 9 bases and J by 4 bases, and 18 bases separated the two germline ends. CDR3 length: 14 amino acids. The germline CDR1 and CDR2 sequences are LNHDA and SQIVND (reference sequence). The chain's CDR3 is CASSWGRLTTEAFF. DNA of the CDR3: TGTGCCAGCTCCTGGGGTCGTCTGACCACTGAAGCTTTCTTT.

The rearrangement links TRBV19 to TRBJ1-5, with D possibly matching TRBD1 (5 bases). Germline V lookup: CDR1 LNHDA, CDR2 SQIVND (reference sequence). The ends were cut back, 3 bases at V and 7 bases at J, with 19 bases in the middle. The CDR3 consists of 16 residues. CDR3 nucleotide sequence: TGTGCCAGTAGTATGGGGATGGGCAGGGATGGCCAGCCCCAGCATTTT. This translates into CASSMGMGRDGQPQHF.